This TCR beta chain was recorded in a study of human T cells and chemical hapten exposure (dated by TCRdb to the early 2020s). For context, the study as a whole: For sensitization, 2% DPC in acetone was applied to a roughly 2 cm by roughly 2 cm area of upper inner arm skin. Approximately 28 alopecia patients gave blood for TCR sequencing at one to four time points (pre-sensitization, 2, 6 and 24 weeks). The study tracked peripheral blood TCR repertoire changes in vivo during primary and secondary sensitization to the hapten diphenylcyclopropenone (DPC) in alopecia patients. Alopecia areata with under or over 50% scalp involvement, alopecia totalis and alopecia universalis were represented in the patient cohort, which was mostly female. Patient blood was sampled pre-sensitization (week 0) and at 2, 6 and about 24 weeks after DPC sensitization. Patch testing was performed on the upper back with Finn chambers containing 0.01% DPC, and the patch tests were scored after 6 days according to International Contact Dermatitis Research Group standards. Libraries were pooled for sequencing, and variation in per-sample TCR yields was attributed mainly to small differences in library volumes within the pool. Throughout the study period of about 25 weeks, patients also received therapeutic DPC doses to the scalp every week. What the authors observed across the whole study: Repeated subsampling changed both the strength of the expansion versus patch-test correlation and the threshold at which that correlation became significant. DPC sensitization did not change how many TCRs were above 1 in 1000 frequency, and no evidence was found of alterations in global repertoire structure. Patch test score correlated positively with the number of PT1 expanded TCRs, reaching significance at thresholds 8, 16 and 32 but not at 4. Expanded TCRs formed significantly more large CDR3 similarity clusters than pre-sensitization or healthy control sets, consistent with antigen-driven responses. Because all patients had alopecia, a presumed autoimmune disease, the immune response of the patients might differ from that of healthy individuals.

This specimen's time point label, interpreted: pre-sensitization, week 0. The treatment or condition label, read with the paper, signifies: therapeutic diphenylcyclopropenone sensitization with weekly scalp DPC. Blood at each patch-test visit was drawn before the patch test was applied. Eligible patients were aged 18 to 70, diagnosed with alopecia, deemed suitable for DPC therapy, and excluded if pregnant. Unfractionated whole blood was collected in Tempus Blood RNA tubes, and total RNA was extracted from that blood. CDR1 and CDR2 are read off the germline V gene as SGDLS and YYNGEE. The CDR3 contains 13 residues, cysteine and phenylalanine counted. CDR3 DNA only is kept here, 39 bases in frame from base 1. At the junction V is shortened by 1 base and J by 2 bases, with 6 bases in between. This clonotype was counted a few times. No cognate antigen has been identified for it. No base qualities exist here, and no much larger clone lies one base off it.

The library was obtained by RACE. Reads for this sample came from a NextSeq 500. Library preparation attached unique molecular identifiers to individual cDNA molecules for quantitative, reproducible TCR counting. Each blood RNA sample was used to sequence both TCR alpha and TCR beta chains. In the paper's pipeline: Samples had a median of roughly 91,000 TCRs, with a range from roughly 20,000 to 690,600. V, J and CDR3 annotation of the TCR reads was performed with the Decombinator software suite. For the PS versus PT1 abundance plots, all samples were subsampled to the same number of TCRs (28,000). TCRs were defined as expanded if absent before sensitization and observed at least eight times at the 2-week time point. TCRdb itself trimmed the public reads at Q25 with fastp, ran MiXCR and retained productive beta chains. CDR3 protein duplicates are merged, each entry listing the most common genes and DNA. TCRdb's processing, not the study's, gives the V and J calls here. The sample table holds fewer than 150,000 distinct CDR3 sequences, of which approximately 13% were seen once. The ten largest clonotypes hold 2.8% of the sample.

The input for sequencing was whole blood, taken in connection with sensitization to the hapten diphenylcyclopropenone (DPC). The TCR originated in a young woman with alopecia areata. Some clones in this sample may be carry-over from other donors' samples. The rearrangement combines TRBV9 with TRBJ1-1; the D gene lacks a confident call. The CDR3 amino acid sequence is: CASSVTDNTEAFF. The DNA sequence is TGTGCCAGCAGCGTAACAGATAACACTGAAGCTTTCTTT. Reference TRBV9 and TRBJ1-1 proteins supply the regions before and after the CDR3; the full variable domain is: DSGVTQTPKHLITATGQRVTLRCSPRSGDLSVYWYQQSLDQGLQFLIQYYNGEERAKGNILERFSAQQFPDLHSELNLSSLELGDSALYFCASSVTDNTEAFFGQGTRLTVV.